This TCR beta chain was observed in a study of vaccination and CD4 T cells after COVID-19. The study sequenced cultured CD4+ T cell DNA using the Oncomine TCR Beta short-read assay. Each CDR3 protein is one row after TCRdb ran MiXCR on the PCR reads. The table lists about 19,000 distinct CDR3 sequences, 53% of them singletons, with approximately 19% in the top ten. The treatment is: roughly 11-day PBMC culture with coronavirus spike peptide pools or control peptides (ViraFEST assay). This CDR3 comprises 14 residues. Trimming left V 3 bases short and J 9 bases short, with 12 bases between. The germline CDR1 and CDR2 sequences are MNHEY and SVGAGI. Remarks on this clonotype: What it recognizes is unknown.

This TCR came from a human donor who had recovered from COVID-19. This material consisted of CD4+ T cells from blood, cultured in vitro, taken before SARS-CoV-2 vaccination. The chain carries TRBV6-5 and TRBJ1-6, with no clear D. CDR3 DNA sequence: TGTGCCAGCAGTTATGATCCCTCATCTTCACCCCTCCACTTT. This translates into CASSYDPSSSPLHF.